Below, one TCR beta chain is given with its context. Sequenced by immunoSEQ multiplex PCR; TCRdb stores in-frame clones only, minus some. The data hold tens of thousands of clones, with 85% to 95% observed a single time. The record originates from a study of T cell changes during pregnancy in multiple sclerosis. Germline lookup yields CDR1 SGHTA and CDR2 FQGNSA. V shed 2 bases and J shed 0 bases, with 5 bases lying between them. The CDR3 is made up of 15 amino acids. This receptor was taken from a female donor with multiple sclerosis, enrolled in a pregnancy study. Sequencing was performed on peripheral blood, taken after pregnancy. This chain uses TRBV7-2 with TRBJ2-6, with unresolved D. The CDR3 spells CASSLRVSGANVLTF. Written as DNA, the CDR3 is TGTGCCAGCAGCTTACGGGTCTCTGGGGCCAACGTCCTGACTTTC.